The 26 T cell receptor beta chains below all came from one sample that was sequenced in a study of OX40 agonist ivuxolimab in advanced cancers. Only in-frame clones appear in the TCRdb table, and some are missing; sequencing was by immunoSEQ multiplex PCR. This table has about 62,000 clones, 90% to 95% appearing once. Sequencing was performed on CD4+ or CD8+ T cells sorted from blood, taken in a trial of the OX40 agonist ivuxolimab. The receptors were gathered from an adult with an advanced solid tumor such as melanoma, head and neck, liver or kidney cancer.

Comment on this clone: One junction end disagrees with the germline gene, perhaps due to a read error. This sequence joins TRBV7-9 and TRBJ2-5; a possible D gene is TRBD1 (6 bases). Looked up from germline, CDR1 is SEHNR and CDR2 is FQNEAQ (reference sequence). CDR3 length: 13 residues. The CDR3 bases are TGTGCCAGCAGCTGGACAGCACAAGAGGCCCAGTACTTC. Its translation: CASSWTAQEAQYF.

The chain is built from TRBV10-3 and TRBJ2-7, with D unclear. The CDR3 is 11 residues long. Per germline, CDR1 ENHRY and CDR2 SYGVKD. Trimming stripped 6 bases from V and 1 base from J, with 4 bases between. This CDR3 reads CAISQSYEQYF. DNA for the CDR3: TGTGCCATCAGCCAATCCTACGAGCAGTACTTC.

The V and J genes are TRBV6-5 and TRBJ2-7, with 7 bases that match TRBD1. CDR3 length: 13 residues. CDR1 MNHEY and CDR2 SVGAGI come from the germline V gene. The V segment lost 5 bases and the J segment 5 bases; nucleotides outside the gene matches: 6. Here the CDR3 reads CASSHRGTDEQYF. The CDR3 DNA follows: TGTGCCAGCAGTCACAGGGGAACAGACGAGCAGTACTTC.

This clone was found once. V gene TRBV27 combines with J gene TRBJ2-7, with D perhaps matching TRBD1 (5 bases). V was clipped by 6 bases and J by 2 bases, with 11 bases between them. There are 13 residues in the CDR3. Germline V gene sequence: CDR1 MNHEY, CDR2 SMNVEV (reference sequence). The chain's CDR3 is CASSRPGTYEQYF. As DNA, the CDR3 is TGTGCCAGCAGCCGTCCAGGGACCTACGAGCAGTACTTC.

About this clone: This sample includes further DNA sequences coding for the same CDR3. The chain links TRBV13 to TRBJ2-7; no firm D call. The germline V gene encodes CDR1 PRHDT and CDR2 FYEKMQ (reference sequence). The V end was cut by 1 base, the J end by 1 base, with 8 bases between. CDR3 length: 14 residues. The CDR3 coding sequence is TGTGCCAGCAGCTTAGCTGCACTGTCCTACGAGCAGTACTTC. Residues: CASSLAALSYEQYF. The whole variable domain, filled in from reference TRBV13 and TRBJ2-7, reads AAGVIQSPRHLIKEKRETATLKCYPIPRHDTVYWYQQGPGQDPQFLISFYEKMQSDKGSIPDRFSAQQFSDYHSELNMSSLELGDSALYFCASSLAALSYEQYFGPGTRLTVT.

The rearrangement joins TRBV27 to TRBJ2-3; D unclear. Trimming pared 8 bases from V and 4 bases from J, leaving 10 bases between. The CDR3 runs 12 residues. Germline CDR1 reads MNHEY; CDR2 reads SMNVEV (reference sequence). CDR3 DNA: TGTGCCAGCCAGAGTCTAGCAGATACGCAGTATTTT. This gives the protein CASQSLADTQYF.

The genes are TRBV16 and TRBJ1-1; 9 bases align to TRBD1. Germline lookup yields CDR1 KGHSY and CDR2 FQNENV. The V gene end was trimmed by 3 bases and the J gene end by 5 bases; junction bases not matched to a gene: 7. The CDR3 loop spans 15 amino acids. The chain's CDR3 is CASSQGQGLVTEAFF. The CDR3 region has the DNA TGTGCCAGCAGCCAGGGACAGGGTCTTGTAACTGAAGCTTTCTTT. Complete variable domain (other parts from reference TRBV16 and TRBJ1-1): GEEVAQTPKHLVRGEGQKAKLYCAPIKGHSYVFWYQQVLKNEFKFLISFQNENVFDETGMPKERFSAKCLPNSPCSLEIQATKLEDSAVYFCASSQGQGLVTEAFFGQGTRLTVV.

This rearrangement joins TRBV4-1 to TRBJ2-7, with TRBD2 as a possible D gene (6 bases). The CDR3 totals 15 residues. Germline V gene sequence: CDR1 MGHRA, CDR2 YSYEKL. V lost 4 bases and J lost 4, with 17 bases in between. The CDR3 region has the DNA TGCGCCAGCAGCCCTCCGGGACGGAGGGGTTACGAGCAGTACTTC. This encodes CASSPPGRRGYEQYF.

V usage is TRBV5-5 and J usage is TRBJ2-7; D ambiguous. The germline V gene has CDR1 SGHKS and CDR2 YYEKEE (reference sequence). The CDR3 sequence is 11 residues long. Trimming left V 4 bases short and J 6 bases short, with 8 bases between. The CDR3 nucleotides are TGTGCCAGCAGCCTAACAACCGAGCAGTACTTC. It codes for CASSLTTEQYF.

V and J are TRBV27 and TRBJ1-4; the D is unclear. The CDR3 has 12 amino acids. In germline, CDR1 is MNHEY, CDR2 SMNVEV (reference sequence). V lost 6 bases, J lost 8 bases, and 10 bases lay in between. This CDR3 is CASSLIGEKLFF. DNA of the CDR3: TGTGCCAGCAGCCTAATCGGAGAAAAACTGTTTTTT.

This clone turned up a few times. The chain is built from TRBV7-7 and TRBJ2-7, with TRBD1 as a possible D gene (6 bases). The CDR3 runs to 14 residues. The V gene's germline CDR1 is SSHAT and CDR2 FNYEAQ (reference sequence). V lost 2 bases to trimming and J lost 5 bases, with 13 bases between them. The CDR3 spells CASSLYGGSDEQYF. DNA of the CDR3: TGTGCCAGCAGCTTATATGGGGGCTCAGACGAGCAGTACTTC.

The chain carries TRBV11-3 and TRBJ2-2; the D is unclear. CDR3 length: 15 amino acids. Germline CDR1 reads SGHNT; CDR2 reads YENEEA. V was clipped by 4 bases and J by 6 bases, with 15 bases between them. DNA of the CDR3: TGTGCCAGCAGCTCCATCGGGCATAACGCCGGGGAGCTGTTTTTT. The encoded protein is CASSSIGHNAGELFF.

J is TRBJ2-3 and V is TRBV19, with D perhaps being TRBD1 or TRBD2 (5 bases each). CDR1 is LNHDA, CDR2 SQIVND, per germline (reference sequence). The CDR3 extends over 14 amino acids. V lost 6 bases and J 6 bases, leaving 16 bases between the germline ends. The CDR3 region has the DNA TGTGCCAGTAGGAGTCTAGGGACGGCTGATACGCAGTATTTT. This encodes CASRSLGTADTQYF.

The CDR3 loop is CASSPTGTTYTDTQYF. In DNA, the CDR3 is TGTGCCAGCAGTCCTACCGGGACAACCTACACAGATACGCAGTATTTT. The V and J genes are TRBV27 and TRBJ2-3; tentatively, D is TRBD1 (6 bases). CDR1 and CDR2 (germline): MNHEY, SMNVEV (reference sequence). This CDR3 has 16 amino acids. Trimming cost V 5 bases and J 2 bases, with 17 bases left between them.

The DNA for the CDR3 is TGTGCCAGCAGCCCACATGGACTAGCGGGAGAGACCCAGTACTTC. Translating it yields CASSPHGLAGETQYF. The J gene is TRBJ2-5, the V gene TRBV7-8, with TRBD2 matching over 11 bases. The trim removed 5 bases at V and 4 bases at J, leaving 6 bases unmatched. In germline, CDR1 is SGHVS, CDR2 FQNEAQ. The CDR3 has 15 amino acids.

The CDR3 is CASSLIRDSPYEQYF. CDR3 nucleotide sequence: TGTGCCAGCAGTTTAATCCGGGACAGTCCCTACGAGCAGTACTTC. The rearrangement links TRBV28 to TRBJ2-7, with 7 bases that match TRBD1. Unmatched junction bases numbered 6, after V lost 2 bases and J lost 2 bases. Germline values: CDR1 MDHEN, CDR2 SYDVKM. This CDR3 spans 15 amino acids. Full variable domain (missing parts from reference TRBV28 and TRBJ2-7): DVKVTQSSRYLVKRTGEKVFLECVQDMDHENMFWYRQDPGLGLRLIYFSYDVKMKEKGDIPEGYSVSREKKERFSLILESASTNQTSMYLCASSLIRDSPYEQYFGPGTRLTVT.

The rearrangement links TRBV18 to TRBJ2-7, with 7 bases aligning to TRBD1. V lost 3 bases, J lost 5 bases, and 7 bases stayed unmatched. Germline-derived CDR1 and CDR2 are KGHSH and LQKENI. The CDR3 extends over 14 amino acids. Here the CDR3 DNA reads TGTGCCAGCTCACCGTCGGGACAGATGAACGAGCAGTACTTC. This translates into CASSPSGQMNEQYF.

The V gene is TRBV9, the J gene TRBJ2-3; 12 nucleotides match TRBD2. The CDR3 is made up of 17 amino acids. Trimming at V came to 3 bases and at J to 3 bases, leaving 8 bases not matched to a gene. Germline V gene lookup returns CDR1 SGDLS and CDR2 YYNGEE. The DNA for the CDR3 is TGTGCCAGCAGCGCTAACCGACTAGCGGGAGATACAGATACGCAGTATTTT. Its protein product is CASSANRLAGDTDTQYF.

The rearrangement links TRBV9 to TRBJ1-3; D remains ambiguous. V was cut by 1 base and J by 8 bases, with 7 bases left in between. This CDR3 spans 12 amino acids. The V gene's germline CDR1 is SGDLS and CDR2 YYNGEE. CDR3 DNA: TGTGCCAGCAGCGTATCCCGGGACACCATATATTTT. As protein: CASSVSRDTIYF.

The V gene is TRBV2, the J gene TRBJ2-3; a weak D match, TRBD2 (6 bases). The CDR3 is 13 residues long. Deletions cut 8 bases from V and 2 bases from J, with 11 bases between. Germline CDR1 reads SNHLY; CDR2 reads FYNNEI. The DNA of the CDR3 is TGTGCCAGCGGGGGGAAACTCACAGATACGCAGTATTTT. This translates into CASGGKLTDTQYF.

J is TRBJ2-1 and V is TRBV12-5; 10 positions agree with TRBD1. This CDR3 is 18 amino acids long. Germline CDR1 and CDR2: LGHNT and FRNRAP. The junction had 13 bases not matched to a gene; V was cut back by 2 bases and J by 6 bases. This CDR3 is CASGLPSPGQGRFNEQFF. CDR3 nucleotide sequence: TGTGCTAGTGGTTTGCCTTCGCCGGGACAGGGGAGATTCAATGAGCAGTTCTTC.

The chain carries TRBV4-2 and TRBJ1-1; 10 bases agree with TRBD1. Germline assignment: CDR1 LGHNA and CDR2 YNFKEQ. CDR3 length: 15 amino acids. Germline trimming cut 6 bases from V and 4 bases from J; bases unmatched to any gene: 8. The CDR3 loop reads CASSQLTGGFTEAFF. As DNA, the CDR3 is TGTGCCAGCAGTCAACTGACAGGGGGCTTCACTGAAGCTTTCTTT.

This chain uses TRBV6-1 with TRBJ2-1, with 7 bases identical to TRBD1. The ends lost 1 base at V and 0 bases at J; junction bases unmatched: 0. Germline V gene sequence: CDR1 MNHNS, CDR2 SASEGT. The CDR3 has 15 amino acids. The CDR3 DNA reads as TGTGCCAGCAGTGAAGAGGGGGCCTCCTACAATGAGCAGTTCTTC. This gives the protein CASSEEGASYNEQFF.

Here the CDR3 DNA reads TGTGCCAGCAGTTCGACAGCCCTCTCTGGGGCCAACGTCCTGACTTTC. It specifies CASSSTALSGANVLTF. The rearrangement links TRBV27 to TRBJ2-6; perhaps TRBD1 as D (5 bases). V was cut by 4 bases and J by 0 bases, with 10 bases left in between. The CDR3 contains 16 residues. CDR1 MNHEY and CDR2 SMNVEV come from the germline V gene (reference sequence). The complete variable domain, with remaining parts taken from reference TRBV27 and TRBJ2-6, reads EAQVTQNPRYLITVTGKKLTVTCSQNMNHEYMSWYRQDPGLGLRQIYYSMNVEVTDKGDVPEGYKVSRKEKRNFPLILESPSPNQTSLYFCASSSTALSGANVLTFGAGSRLTVL.

V and J are TRBV25-1 and TRBJ1-1; 7 bases fit TRBD1. Looked up from germline, CDR1 is MGHDK and CDR2 is SYGVNS. Trimming removed 4 bases from V and 1 base from J; junction bases left unmatched: 12. There are 17 residues in the CDR3. The CDR3 protein is CASSAGGSRTPNTEAFF. The CDR3 DNA is TGTGCCAGCAGTGCAGGGGGATCCAGGACGCCGAACACTGAAGCTTTCTTT.

The chain joins TRBV9 to TRBJ2-1; 9 positions match TRBD2. The germline CDR1 and CDR2 sequences are SGDLS and YYNGEE. The CDR3 covers 13 residues. The J segment lost 15 bases and the V segment lost 4 bases, leaving 11 bases of the junction unmatched. The DNA of the CDR3 is TGTGCCAGCAGCCCCGAAACGGGGCGGGAGGGGTTCTTC. Its protein is CASSPETGREGFF.